The 11 T cell receptor beta chains listed next were all sequenced from one sample in a study of cytomegalovirus exposure and HLA in healthy donors. Libraries were prepared by immunoSEQ multiplex PCR; TCRdb keeps only in-frame clonotypes and omits some of them. This table has around 100,000 clones, about 95% appearing once. The material sequenced was PBMCs. The receptor set was obtained from a woman between 18 and 29 years old in good health and CMV-seronegative.

The rearrangement links TRBV4-2 to TRBJ2-3; perhaps TRBD2 as D (5 bases). The length of the CDR3 is 13 residues. The germline gives CDR1 LGHNA, CDR2 YNFKEQ. V dropped 0 bases and J dropped 9 bases, with 10 bases sitting between them. In DNA form, the CDR3 reads TGTGCCAGCAGCCAAGACTATGAGGGAACGCAGTATTTT. Translating gives CASSQDYEGTQYF.

The rearrangement joins TRBV6-1 to TRBJ1-2, with no clear D. The CDR3 totals 13 residues. Germline V CDR1 and CDR2: MNHNS, SASEGT. Trimming took 3 bases from V and 4 from J, leaving 9 bases between them. The CDR3 here is CASSEEETYGYTF. The CDR3 DNA is TGTGCCAGCAGTGAGGAGGAGACCTATGGCTACACCTTC.

The CDR3 spells CASSLGRLAVNTGELFF. The DNA of the CDR3 is TGTGCCAGCAGCTTAGGAAGGCTAGCGGTGAACACCGGGGAGCTGTTTTTT. The genes are TRBV7-6 and TRBJ2-2; 7 nucleotides align to TRBD2. The CDR3 runs 17 residues. The germline CDR1 and CDR2 sequences are SGHVS and FNYEAQ. J lost 1 base, V lost 1 base, and 6 bases had no gene match. Supplemented by reference TRBV7-6 and TRBJ2-2, the full variable domain reads GAGVSQSPRYKVTKRGQDVALRCDPISGHVSLYWYRQALGQGPEFLTYFNYEAQQDKSGLPNDRFSAERPEGSISTLTIQRTEQRDSAMYRCASSLGRLAVNTGELFFGEGSRLTVL.

V and J are TRBV13 and TRBJ2-7; tentative D call: TRBD1 (6 bases). Per germline, CDR1 PRHDT and CDR2 FYEKMQ (reference sequence). CDR3 length: 13 residues. V lost 4 bases and J 6 bases, leaving 13 bases between the germline ends. For the CDR3, the DNA is TGTGCCAGCAGCTCTATACAGGGTTCCGAGCAGTACTTC. The encoded protein is CASSSIQGSEQYF. Full variable domain (missing parts from reference TRBV13 and TRBJ2-7): AAGVIQSPRHLIKEKRETATLKCYPIPRHDTVYWYQQGPGQDPQFLISFYEKMQSDKGSIPDRFSAQQFSDYHSELNMSSLELGDSALYFCASSSIQGSEQYFGPGTRLTVT.

This chain joins TRBV6-6 and TRBJ1-2, with TRBD1 matching over 10 bases. CDR1 MNHNY and CDR2 SVGAGI come from the germline V gene (reference sequence). The CDR3 has 15 residues. The V and J ends lost 6 bases and 1 base, in that order; junction bases with no gene match: 5. CDR3 nucleotide sequence: TGTGCCAGCAGAGGACAGGGGGAAGGTAACTATGGCTACACCTTC. This sequence encodes CASRGQGEGNYGYTF.

The chain is built from TRBV10-3 and TRBJ2-2, with TRBD2 matching over 13 bases. The CDR3 sequence is 19 residues long. J lost 2 bases, V lost 10 bases, and 16 bases had no gene match. Germline assignment: CDR1 ENHRY and CDR2 SYGVKD. CDR3: CATQRTSGREKRNTGELFF. DNA of the CDR3: TGTGCCACCCAACGGACTAGCGGGAGAGAAAAAAGAAACACCGGGGAGCTGTTTTTT.

This chain links TRBV6-1 with TRBJ1-5, with 8 bases fitting TRBD1. Per the germline V gene, CDR1 is MNHNS and CDR2 is SASEGT. J was trimmed by 4 bases and V by 6 bases; bases with no gene match: 5. The CDR3 has 14 residues. Written as DNA, the CDR3 is TGTGCCAGCAGCGGACAGGGAAGTAATCAGCCCCAGCATTTT. Translation: CASSGQGSNQPQHF.

CDR3 bases: TGTGCCAGCAGTTACAACCGAGTCGGGACAGGGGGCACCGGGGAGCTGTTTTTT. Protein sequence: CASSYNRVGTGGTGELFF. This chain connects TRBV27 to TRBJ2-2, with 11 bases that match TRBD1. The CDR3 is 18 amino acids. Germline lookup yields CDR1 MNHEY and CDR2 SMNVEV (reference sequence). Germline trimming cut 4 bases from V and 4 bases from J; bases unmatched to any gene: 11.

CDR3 DNA: TGTGCCAGCAGCTCCCCGCCGGACACCGGGGAGCTGTTTTTT. The encoded protein is CASSSPPDTGELFF. The V call is TRBV7-2, the J call TRBJ2-2, with unresolved D. CDR3 length: 14 residues. V gave up 4 bases and J gave up 3 bases, with 9 bases separating them. In germline, CDR1 is SGHTA, CDR2 FQGNSA.

V gene TRBV7-9 combines with J gene TRBJ1-2; TRBD1 matches at 8 bases. Germline V gives CDR1 SEHNR, CDR2 FQNEAQ (reference sequence). CDR3 length equals 14 residues. J lost 2 bases, V lost 2 bases, and 1 base had no gene match. The CDR3 is CASSLRDRNYGYTF. CDR3 in DNA: TGTGCCAGCAGCTTAAGGGACAGGAACTATGGCTACACCTTC.

The count of this clone is one. V usage is TRBV9 and J usage is TRBJ2-5; 16 nucleotides agree with TRBD2. Unmatched junction bases numbered 20, after V lost 1 base and J lost 2 bases. The germline gives CDR1 SGDLS, CDR2 YYNGEE. The CDR3 has 23 amino acids. The DNA for the CDR3 is TGTGCCAGCAGCGTAACGGCCTCGGGGATGGGACTAGCGGGAGGGCAGGAGCAAGAGACCCAGTACTTC. This translates into CASSVTASGMGLAGGQEQETQYF.